Reported below is one T cell receptor (beta chain). Its antigen is not known. With 0 bases clipped from V and 3 bases from J, the junction kept 4 bases outside the gene matches. This CDR3 spans 15 amino acids. The V gene's germline CDR1 is SGHTA and CDR2 FQGNSA. These data belong to a study of beta chain features in type 1 diabetes. Study observations and caveats: The study found moderately but significantly shorter TCRB CDR3s in all four CD4+ subsets of Type 1 diabetes patients.

The study reverse transcribed the entire isolated RNA, so it sequenced expressed TCRB transcripts. Profiled with immunoSEQ multiplex PCR; TCRdb holds only in-frame clones, not every one. The profile shows 300,000 to 450,000 clones, 8.5% to 10% of them singletons. The chain links TRBV7-2 to TRBJ2-7, with 8 bases matching TRBD1. The receptor was isolated from a man between 25 and 39 years old with type 1 diabetes. The sample consisted of central memory CD4+ T cells from blood. The CDR3 nucleotides are TGTGCCAGCAGCTTAGCCCGGGACAGGCTCTACGAGCAGTACTTC. Its translation is CASSLARDRLYEQYF.